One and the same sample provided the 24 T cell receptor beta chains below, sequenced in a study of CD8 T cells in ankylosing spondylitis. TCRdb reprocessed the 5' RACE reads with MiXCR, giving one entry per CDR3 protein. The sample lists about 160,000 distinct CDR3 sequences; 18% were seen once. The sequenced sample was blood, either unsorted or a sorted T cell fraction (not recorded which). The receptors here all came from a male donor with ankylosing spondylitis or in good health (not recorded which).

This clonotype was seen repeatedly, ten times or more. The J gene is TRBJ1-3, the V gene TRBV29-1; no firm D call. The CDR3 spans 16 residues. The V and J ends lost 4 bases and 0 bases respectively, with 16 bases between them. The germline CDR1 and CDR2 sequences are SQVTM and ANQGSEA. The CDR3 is CSVVKKGESSGNTIYF. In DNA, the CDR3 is TGCAGCGTTGTCAAGAAAGGCGAGAGCTCTGGAAACACCATATATTTT.

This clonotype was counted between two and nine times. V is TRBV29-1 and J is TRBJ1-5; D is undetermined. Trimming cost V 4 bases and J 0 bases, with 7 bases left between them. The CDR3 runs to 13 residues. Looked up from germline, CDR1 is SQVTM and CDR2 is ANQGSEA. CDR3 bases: TGCAGCGTTGGGGGAAATAGCAATCAGCCCCAGCATTTT. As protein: CSVGGNSNQPQHF.

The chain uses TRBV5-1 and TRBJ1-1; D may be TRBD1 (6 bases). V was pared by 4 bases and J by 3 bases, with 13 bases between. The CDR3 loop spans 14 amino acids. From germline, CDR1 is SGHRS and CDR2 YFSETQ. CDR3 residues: CASSLGRTDTEAFF. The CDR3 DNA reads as TGCGCCAGCAGCCTGGGACGGACAGACACTGAAGCTTTCTTT.

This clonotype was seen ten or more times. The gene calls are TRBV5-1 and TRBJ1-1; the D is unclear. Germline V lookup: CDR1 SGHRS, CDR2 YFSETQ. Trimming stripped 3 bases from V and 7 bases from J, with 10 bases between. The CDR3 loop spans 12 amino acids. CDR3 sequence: CASSSLGIEAFF. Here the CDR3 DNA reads TGCGCCAGCAGCTCCCTGGGGATTGAAGCTTTCTTT.

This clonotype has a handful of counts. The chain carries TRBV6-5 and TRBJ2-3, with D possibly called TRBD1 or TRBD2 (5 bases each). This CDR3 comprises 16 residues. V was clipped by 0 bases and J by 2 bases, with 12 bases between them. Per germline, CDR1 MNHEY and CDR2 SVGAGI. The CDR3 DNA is TGTGCCAGCAGTTACTCGATCTTGGGACCCACAGATACGCAGTATTTT. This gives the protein CASSYSILGPTDTQYF.

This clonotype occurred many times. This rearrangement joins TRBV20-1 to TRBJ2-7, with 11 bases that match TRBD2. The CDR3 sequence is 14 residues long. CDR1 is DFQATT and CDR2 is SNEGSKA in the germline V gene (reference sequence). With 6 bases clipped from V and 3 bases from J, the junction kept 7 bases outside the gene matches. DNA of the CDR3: TGCAGTGCGCGAACCGGGACTAGCGGCTACGAGCAGTACTTC. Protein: CSARTGTSGYEQYF.

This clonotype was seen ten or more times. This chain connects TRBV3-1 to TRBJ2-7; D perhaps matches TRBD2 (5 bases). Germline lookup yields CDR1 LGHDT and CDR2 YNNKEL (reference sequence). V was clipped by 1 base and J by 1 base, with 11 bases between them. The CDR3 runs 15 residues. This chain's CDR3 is CASSQGGQQSYEQYF. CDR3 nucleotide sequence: TGTGCCAGCAGCCAAGGAGGGCAACAGTCCTACGAGCAGTACTTC.

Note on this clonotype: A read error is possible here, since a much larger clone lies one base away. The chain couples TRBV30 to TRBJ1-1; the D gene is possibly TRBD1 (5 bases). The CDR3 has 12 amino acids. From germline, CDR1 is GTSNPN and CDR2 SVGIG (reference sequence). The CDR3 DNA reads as TGTGCCCGGAGGCAACGACAGCTAGAAGCTTTCTTT. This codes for CARRQRQLEAFF.

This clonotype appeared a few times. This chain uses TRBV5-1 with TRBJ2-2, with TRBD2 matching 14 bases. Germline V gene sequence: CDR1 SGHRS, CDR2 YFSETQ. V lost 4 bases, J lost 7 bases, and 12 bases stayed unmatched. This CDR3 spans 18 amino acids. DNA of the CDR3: TGCGCCAGCAGCCAGGTCCCGGGACTAGCGGGAGAGGTCGGGGAGCTGTTTTTT. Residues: CASSQVPGLAGEVGELFF.

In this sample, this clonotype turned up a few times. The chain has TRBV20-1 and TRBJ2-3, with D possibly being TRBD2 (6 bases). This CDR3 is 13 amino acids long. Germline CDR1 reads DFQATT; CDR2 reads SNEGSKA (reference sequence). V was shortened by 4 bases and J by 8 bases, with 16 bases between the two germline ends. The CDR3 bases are TGCAGTGCTAACCACGCGGGGCGCGCTACGCAGTATTTT. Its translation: CSANHAGRATQYF.

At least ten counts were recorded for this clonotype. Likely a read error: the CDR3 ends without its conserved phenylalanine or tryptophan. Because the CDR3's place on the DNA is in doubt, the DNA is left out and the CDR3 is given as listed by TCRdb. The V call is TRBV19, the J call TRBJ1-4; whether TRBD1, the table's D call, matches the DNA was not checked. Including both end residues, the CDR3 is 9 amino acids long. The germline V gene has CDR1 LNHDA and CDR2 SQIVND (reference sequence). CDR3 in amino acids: CASSGPQLI.

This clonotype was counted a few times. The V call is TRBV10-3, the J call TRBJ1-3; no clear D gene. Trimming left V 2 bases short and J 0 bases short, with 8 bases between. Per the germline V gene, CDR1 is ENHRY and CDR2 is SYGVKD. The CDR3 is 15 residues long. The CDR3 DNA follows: TGTGCCATCAGTGAGGGGCGGACCTCTGGAAACACCATATATTTT. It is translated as CAISEGRTSGNTIYF.

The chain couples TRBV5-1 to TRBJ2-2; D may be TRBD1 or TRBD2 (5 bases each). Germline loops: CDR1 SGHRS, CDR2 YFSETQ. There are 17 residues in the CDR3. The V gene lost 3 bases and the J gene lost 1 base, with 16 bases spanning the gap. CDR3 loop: CASSSPVEGRNTGELFF. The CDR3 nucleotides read TGCGCCAGCAGCTCGCCGGTCGAGGGGCGGAACACCGGGGAGCTGTTTTTT.

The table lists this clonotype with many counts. The CDR3 coding sequence is TGCAGTGCTAGAGGGGGGACAGGGGATCAGCCCCAGCATTTT. Protein: CSARGGTGDQPQHF. The V and J genes are TRBV20-1 and TRBJ1-5, with 10 bases aligning to TRBD1. V trimming: 1 base; J trimming: 5 bases; junction bases outside the gene matches: 2. Germline V gene sequence: CDR1 DFQATT, CDR2 SNEGSKA (reference sequence). This CDR3 is built from 14 residues.

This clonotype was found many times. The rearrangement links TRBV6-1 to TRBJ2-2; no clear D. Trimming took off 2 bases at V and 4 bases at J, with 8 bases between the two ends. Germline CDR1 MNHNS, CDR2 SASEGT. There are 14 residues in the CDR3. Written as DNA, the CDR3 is TGTGCCAGCAGTGAACACATTGGCACCGGGGAGCTGTTTTTT. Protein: CASSEHIGTGELFF.

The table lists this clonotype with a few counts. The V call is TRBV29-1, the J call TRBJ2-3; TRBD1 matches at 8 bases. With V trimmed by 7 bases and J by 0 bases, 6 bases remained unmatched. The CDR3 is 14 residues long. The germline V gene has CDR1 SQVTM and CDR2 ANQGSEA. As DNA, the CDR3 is TGCAGCGATAACAGGGGGGCTAGCACAGATACGCAGTATTTT. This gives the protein CSDNRGASTDTQYF.

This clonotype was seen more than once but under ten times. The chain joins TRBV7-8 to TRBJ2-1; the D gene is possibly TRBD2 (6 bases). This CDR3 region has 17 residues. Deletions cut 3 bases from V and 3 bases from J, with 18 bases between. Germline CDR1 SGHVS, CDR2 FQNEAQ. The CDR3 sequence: CASSLGLPGSGYNEQFF. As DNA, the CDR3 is TGTGCCAGCAGCTTGGGGTTACCCGGGAGTGGCTACAATGAGCAGTTCTTC.

The CDR3 region is CASSSDRESSYEQYF. The CDR3 DNA follows: TGCGCCAGCAGCTCCGACAGGGAATCCTCCTACGAGCAGTACTTC. The rearrangement joins TRBV5-1 to TRBJ2-7, with 7 bases aligning to TRBD1. CDR3 length: 15 amino acids. With 3 bases clipped from V and 0 bases from J, the junction kept 6 bases outside the gene matches. Germline assignment: CDR1 SGHRS and CDR2 YFSETQ.

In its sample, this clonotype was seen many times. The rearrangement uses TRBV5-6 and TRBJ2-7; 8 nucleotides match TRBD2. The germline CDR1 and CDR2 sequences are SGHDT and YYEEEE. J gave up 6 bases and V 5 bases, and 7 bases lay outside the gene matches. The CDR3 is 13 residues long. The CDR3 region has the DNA TGTGCCAGCAGTTCCGGACTAGCAGCCGAGCAGTACTTC. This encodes CASSSGLAAEQYF.

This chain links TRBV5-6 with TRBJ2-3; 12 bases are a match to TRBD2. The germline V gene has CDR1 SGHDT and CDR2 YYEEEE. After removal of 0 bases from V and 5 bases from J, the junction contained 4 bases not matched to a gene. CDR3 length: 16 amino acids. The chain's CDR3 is CASSLGAGLAGDTQYF. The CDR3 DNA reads TGTGCCAGCAGCTTGGGGGCGGGACTAGCGGGAGATACGCAGTATTTT.

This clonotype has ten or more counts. The CDR3 here is CASSLTGNSYEQYF. For the CDR3, the DNA is TGCGCCAGCAGCTTGACAGGAAACTCCTACGAGCAGTACTTC. The J gene is TRBJ2-7, the V gene TRBV5-1, with D possibly being TRBD1 (5 bases). The V gene lost 1 base and the J gene lost 0 bases, with 8 bases spanning the gap. Per germline, CDR1 SGHRS and CDR2 YFSETQ. The CDR3 spans 14 residues.

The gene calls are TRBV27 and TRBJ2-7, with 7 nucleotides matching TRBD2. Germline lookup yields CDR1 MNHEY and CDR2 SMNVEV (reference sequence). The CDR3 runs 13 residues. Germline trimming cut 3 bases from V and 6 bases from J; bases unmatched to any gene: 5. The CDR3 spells CASSLSGKGEQYF. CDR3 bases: TGTGCCAGCAGTTTGAGCGGGAAAGGCGAGCAGTACTTC.

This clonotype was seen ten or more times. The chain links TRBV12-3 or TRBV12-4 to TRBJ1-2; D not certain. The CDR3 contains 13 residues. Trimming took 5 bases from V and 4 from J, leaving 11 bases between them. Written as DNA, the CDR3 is TGTGCCAGCAGTCGGACGGGGAGCTATGGCTACACCTTC. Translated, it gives CASSRTGSYGYTF.

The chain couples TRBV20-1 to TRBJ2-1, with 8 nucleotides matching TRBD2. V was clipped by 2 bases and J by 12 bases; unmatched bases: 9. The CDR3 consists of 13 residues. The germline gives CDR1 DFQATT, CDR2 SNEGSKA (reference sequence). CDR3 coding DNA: TGCAGTGCTAGACTTCCGGGACTAGTGGTGCAGTTCTTC. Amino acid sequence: CSARLPGLVVQFF.